In its sample, the clone carrying this T cell receptor (beta chain) was seen a few times. The antigen is unknown. Germline loops: CDR1 LNHNV, CDR2 YYDKDF (reference sequence). With V trimmed by 6 bases and J by 3 bases, 4 bases remained unmatched. The CDR3 consists of 15 residues. This specimen comes from a study of T cells after yellow fever vaccination. The study's findings and limits: There was a small share of clonotypes that showed up in both the CD4 and CD8 compartments. By day 5 rather than day 15, the secondary response had peaked, though it was weaker.

Universal primer sites and UMIs were introduced during 5'RACE template-switching synthesis of TCR cDNA. Each CDR3 protein is one row after TCRdb ran MiXCR on the 5' RACE reads. The data contain 500,000 to 650,000 distinct CDR3 sequences, roughly an eighth of them seen just once; the ten biggest clones take up just under 15%. V usage is TRBV15 and J usage is TRBJ2-2, with 10 bases identical to TRBD1. Sequenced material: PBMCs, taken on the day of the yellow fever booster vaccination. This sequence was found in a man aged 25 to 40 who received the YFV17D yellow fever vaccine. In DNA, the CDR3 is TGTGCCACCAGAGACAGGGGGCTCTACACCGGGGAGCTGTTTTTT. It translates to CATRDRGLYTGELFF.